This paragraph covers one TCR beta chain sequence. The data belong to a study of graft-versus-host responses after intestinal transplantation. Some clones are missing from TCRdb's copy, which holds only in-frame ones; the method was immunoSEQ multiplex PCR. The sample consists of some 27,000 clones, about 95% of them appearing once. The sample consisted of PBMCs, taken 30 days after intestinal transplant. The receptor was isolated from a human patient who received an intestinal transplant, so some T cells may come from the graft donor.

The CDR3 reads CASSQDGYGSRTEAFF. The CDR3 region has the DNA TGTGCCAGCAGCCAAGATGGATACGGATCAAGAACGGAAGCTTTCTTT. The V gene is TRBV4-2, the J gene TRBJ1-1, with D uncertain. V was cut by 0 bases and J by 8 bases, with 19 bases left in between. Germline-derived CDR1 and CDR2 are LGHNA and YNFKEQ. CDR3 length: 16 residues.